This TCR beta chain was captured by sequencing in a study of T cell responses to AZD1222 COVID-19 vaccine (TCRdb year 2021). About the investigation overall: AZD1222 recipients whose second dose came at about 4 weeks and those whose second dose came at about 12 weeks were combined into one group, since spike-specific TCR depth and breadth did not differ between the two schedules. TCR sequencing was performed for approximately 240 trial participants, of whom about 200 were given two doses of AZD1222 and roughly 25 were given two doses of MenACWY control vaccine. Enrollment into the trials was organized by age into subgroups of 18-55, 56-69 and 70-plus years, and those subgroups contained approximately 160, 26 and 62 TCR-sequenced participants, respectively. The research as a whole found: The vaccine-associated CD4 TCRs covered the entire spike protein, and the dominant responses fell in regions 160-218 and 743-854. In the small 56-69-year group, the increase in depth fell short of significance, most likely because of low power. Spike-specific TCR breadth and depth rose significantly after two AZD1222 doses compared with day 0 and with MenACWY recipients. Nearly half of unique spike-specific TCRs reportedly recognized epitopes outside regions mutated in the B.1.351 and B.1.1.7 variants. Participants were mostly white British and included more females than males, and it was suggested by the authors that clonal diversity may have been underestimated. No day 14 peak-response samples were available, so repertoires were characterized only after the peak T cell response. Conclusions about previously exposed vaccinees are limited because only 6 or 7 AZD1222 recipients were SARS-CoV-2 seropositive at baseline.

The CDR3 regions of human TCRbeta chains were subjected to immunosequencing. The published analysis was carried out like this. TCRs in the repertoires were matched against a reference library of SARS-CoV-2-specific TCRs that had been generated with the MIRA antigen-specificity platform. Breadth was defined as the fraction of unique TCRs that were SARS-CoV-2-associated. Depth was defined as the fraction of total T cells that were SARS-CoV-2-associated. Each spike-specific TCR was assigned to its reactive spike region and to a CD4 or CD8 class using the MIRA data. Log10-transformed breadth and depth values were compared by one-way ANOVA with Sidak's multiple comparisons tests. As stored in TCRdb, this immuneACCESS dataset retains in-frame rearrangements with V and J assigned. A fraction of the clones does not appear; measured against another copy, unresolved V genes explain less than half of the discrepancy, and the remainder lacks a known reason. D and trimming come from the DNA, and the V and J calls and clone size come from that table. This sample gives roughly 130,000 clones in total; approximately 85% of them show up just once. The top ten clones comprise 7.6% of the sample.

Remarks on this clone: Its antigen is unknown. Qualities for individual bases were not recorded, and no much larger clone is one base off.

The sample's time point label, in plain terms: baseline before first vaccination. Vaccinee samples came from UK trials COV001 and COV002, including a single-blind randomized controlled phase 2/3 trial of AZD1222 (ChAdOx1 nCoV-19) in healthy adults. Trial participant PBMC samples were collected at day 0 and day 28 after the second dose for TCRbeta chain sequencing. Looking up the germline V gene (reference sequence) yields CDR1 SGHNT and CDR2 YYREEE. V lost 3 bases and J lost 5 bases; the stretch between them is 9 bases long. The CDR3 has 12 amino acids, counting the end cysteine and phenylalanine. The CDR3 DNA has 36 bases and is translated from base 1.

The chain couples TRBV5-4 to TRBJ2-7; the D gene is perhaps TRBD1, from 5 matching bases. The sequence was obtained from an adult in good health. The material was peripheral blood, obtained on day 0 of AZD1222 vaccination. The bases read TGTGCCAGCAGCTCTGCAGGGCACGAGCAGTACTTC. Translated, it reads CASSSAGHEQYF.